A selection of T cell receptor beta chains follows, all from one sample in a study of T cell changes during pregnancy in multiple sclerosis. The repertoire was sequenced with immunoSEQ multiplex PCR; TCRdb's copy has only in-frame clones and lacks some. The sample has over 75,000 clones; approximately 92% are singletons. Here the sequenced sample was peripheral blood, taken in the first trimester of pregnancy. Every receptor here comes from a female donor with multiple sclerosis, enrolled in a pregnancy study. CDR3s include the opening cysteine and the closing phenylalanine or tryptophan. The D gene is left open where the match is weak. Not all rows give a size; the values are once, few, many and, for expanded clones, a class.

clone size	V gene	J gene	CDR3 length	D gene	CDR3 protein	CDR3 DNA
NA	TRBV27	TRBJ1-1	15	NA	CASSGGARRGTEAFF	TGTGCCAGCAGCGGCGGGGCCCGAAGGGGCACTGAAGCTTTCTTT
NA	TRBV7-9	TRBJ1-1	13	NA	CASSLAGGIEAFF	TGTGCCAGCAGCTTAGCGGGGGGGATTGAAGCTTTCTTT
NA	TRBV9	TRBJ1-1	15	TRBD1	CASSEDRVGRTEAFF	TGTGCCAGCAGCGAAGACAGGGTTGGGAGGACTGAAGCTTTCTTT
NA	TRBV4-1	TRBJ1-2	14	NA	CASSQGTGPGGYTF	TGCGCCAGCAGCCAAGGAACAGGGCCGGGTGGCTACACCTTC
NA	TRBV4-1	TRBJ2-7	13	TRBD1	CASSLDRDYEQYF	TGCGCCAGCAGCCTGGACAGGGACTACGAGCAGTACTTC
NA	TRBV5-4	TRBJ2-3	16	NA	CASSLDIAASTDTQYF	TGTGCCAGCAGCTTGGATATCGCGGCTAGCACAGATACGCAGTATTTT
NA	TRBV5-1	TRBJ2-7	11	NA	CASSSNYEQYF	TGCGCCAGCAGCTCCAACTACGAGCAGTACTTC
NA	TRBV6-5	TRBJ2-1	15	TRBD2	CASSYGGSSYNEQFF	TGTGCCAGCAGTTACGGCGGGAGCTCCTACAATGAGCAGTTCTTC
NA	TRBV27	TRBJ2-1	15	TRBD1	CASSLTGSSYNEQFF	TGTGCCAGCAGTTTGACAGGGAGCTCCTACAATGAGCAGTTCTTC
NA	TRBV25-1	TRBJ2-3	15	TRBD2	CASTRGGRVTDTQYF	TGTGCCAGCACCCGGGGGGGCAGGGTGACAGATACGCAGTATTTT
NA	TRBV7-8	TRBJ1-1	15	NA	CASIPRGGRNTEAFF	TGTGCCAGCATCCCGAGGGGGGGGAGAAACACTGAAGCTTTCTTT
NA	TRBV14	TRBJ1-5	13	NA	CASSQSGLQPQHF	TGTGCCAGCAGCCAATCAGGGCTTCAGCCCCAGCATTTT
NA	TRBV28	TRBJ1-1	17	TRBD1	CASRKRTGGVWNTEAFF	TGTGCCAGCAGGAAGAGGACAGGTGGGGTGTGGAACACTGAAGCTTTCTTT
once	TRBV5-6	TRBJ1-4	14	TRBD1	CASSQGGRNEKLFF	TGTGCCAGCAGCCAGGGGGGACGAAATGAAAAACTGTTTTTT
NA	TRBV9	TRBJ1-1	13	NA	CASSANTNIEAFF	TGTGCCAGCAGCGCAAACACTAACATTGAAGCTTTCTTT
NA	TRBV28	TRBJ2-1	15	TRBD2	CASSPKASGTDEQFF	TGTGCCAGCAGCCCTAAGGCTAGCGGGACGGATGAGCAGTTCTTC
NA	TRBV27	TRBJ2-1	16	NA	CASRRDPTSSYNEQFF	TGTGCCAGCAGGCGGGACCCAACGAGCTCCTACAATGAGCAGTTCTTC
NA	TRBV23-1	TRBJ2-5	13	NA	CARQGGEQETQYF	TGCGCCAGGCAGGGCGGCGAGCAAGAGACCCAGTACTTC
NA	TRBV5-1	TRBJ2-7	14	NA	CASSFLQGSYEQYF	TGCGCCAGCAGCTTTTTGCAGGGTTCCTACGAGCAGTACTTC
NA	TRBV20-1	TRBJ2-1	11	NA	CSARTSGTGIF	TGCAGTGCTAGAACTTCCGGGACTGGGATCTTC
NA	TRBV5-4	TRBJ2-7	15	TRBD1	CASSLGGTVSYEQYF	TGTGCCAGCAGCTTGGGTGGGACAGTATCCTACGAGCAGTACTTC
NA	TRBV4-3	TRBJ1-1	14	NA	CASSRKGGDTEAFF	TGCGCCAGCAGCCGAAAAGGGGGGGACACTGAAGCTTTCTTT
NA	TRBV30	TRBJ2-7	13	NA	CAWSAGNSYEQYF	TGTGCCTGGAGTGCAGGGAACTCCTACGAGCAGTACTTC
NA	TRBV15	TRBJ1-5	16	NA	CATSRIGGGGNQPQHF	TGTGCCACCAGCCGAATTGGGGGAGGGGGCAATCAGCCCCAGCATTTT
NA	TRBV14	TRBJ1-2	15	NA	CASSQVGTLSGGYTF	TGTGCCAGCAGCCAAGTCGGCACCTTATCGGGTGGCTACACCTTC
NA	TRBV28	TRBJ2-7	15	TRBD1	CASSPPRGPYYEQYF	TGTGCCAGCAGTCCCCCTAGGGGGCCGTACTACGAGCAGTACTTC
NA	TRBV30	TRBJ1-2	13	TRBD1	CAWRATGTGGYTF	TGTGCCTGGAGAGCGACAGGGACGGGTGGCTACACCTTC
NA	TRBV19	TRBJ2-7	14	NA	CASSILEGRGEQYF	TGTGCCAGTAGTATATTGGAGGGGCGAGGCGAGCAGTACTTC
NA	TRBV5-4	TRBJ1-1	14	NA	CASSPTGINTEAFF	TGTGCCAGCAGCCCAACAGGGATAAACACTGAAGCTTTCTTT
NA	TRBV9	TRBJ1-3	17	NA	CASSVGAGGISGNTIYF	TGTGCCAGCAGCGTAGGGGCAGGAGGGATCTCTGGAAACACCATATATTTT
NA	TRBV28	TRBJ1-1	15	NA	CASSFKPGAVTEAFF	TGTGCCAGCAGTTTTAAGCCAGGGGCCGTCACTGAAGCTTTCTTT
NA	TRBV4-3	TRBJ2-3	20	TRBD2	CASSQQPGTSGATSTDTQYF	TGCGCCAGCAGCCAGCAACCCGGGACTAGCGGAGCTACTAGCACAGATACGCAGTATTTT
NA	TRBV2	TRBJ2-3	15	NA	CASRLGSGYTDTQYF	TGTGCCAGCAGGTTAGGTAGCGGTTACACAGATACGCAGTATTTT
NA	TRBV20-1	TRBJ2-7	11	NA	CSASGSYEQYF	TGCAGTGCTAGCGGCTCCTACGAGCAGTACTTC
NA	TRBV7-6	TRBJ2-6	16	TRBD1	CASSRQGVSGANVLTF	TGTGCCAGCAGCCGACAGGGCGTCTCTGGGGCCAACGTCCTGACTTTC
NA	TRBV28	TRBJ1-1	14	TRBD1	CASSAGTDSTEAFF	TGTGCCAGCAGTGCCGGGACAGACTCCACTGAAGCTTTCTTT
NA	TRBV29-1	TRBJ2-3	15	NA	CSAGGKGISTDTQYF	TGCAGCGCCGGTGGTAAGGGGATTAGCACAGATACGCAGTATTTT
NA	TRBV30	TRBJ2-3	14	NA	CAWSVRRGADTQYF	TGTGCCTGGAGTGTACGGCGGGGCGCGGATACGCAGTATTTT
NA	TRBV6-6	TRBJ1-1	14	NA	CASTPNVGNTEAFF	TGTGCCAGCACCCCCAATGTCGGGAACACTGAAGCTTTCTTT
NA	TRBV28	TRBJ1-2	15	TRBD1	CASSSGGQGYYGYTF	TGTGCCAGCAGTTCCGGGGGACAGGGTTACTATGGCTACACCTTC
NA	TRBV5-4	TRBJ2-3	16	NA	CASGFFAGTSTDTQYF	TGTGCCAGCGGATTCTTCGCGGGAACTAGCACAGATACGCAGTATTTT
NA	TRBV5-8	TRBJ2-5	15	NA	CASSLLGSSEEDQYF	TGTGCCAGCAGCTTGCTAGGCAGCTCTGAGGAGGACCAGTACTTC
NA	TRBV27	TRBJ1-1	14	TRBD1	CASSFGQGNTEAFF	TGTGCCAGCAGTTTTGGACAGGGGAACACTGAAGCTTTCTTT
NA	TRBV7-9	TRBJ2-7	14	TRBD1	CASARGTGGYEQYF	TGTGCCAGCGCGAGGGGGACAGGGGGCTATGAGCAGTACTTC
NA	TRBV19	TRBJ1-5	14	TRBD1	CASRTGGLNQPQHF	TGTGCCAGTAGGACAGGGGGATTGAATCAGCCCCAGCATTTT
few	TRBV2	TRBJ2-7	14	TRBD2	CASSQTSGSSEQYF	TGTGCCAGCAGTCAGACTAGCGGGTCATCCGAGCAGTACTTC
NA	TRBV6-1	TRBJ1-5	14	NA	CASSVQQNNQPQHF	TGTGCCAGCAGTGTACAGCAGAACAATCAGCCCCAGCATTTT
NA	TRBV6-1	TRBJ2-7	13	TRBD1	CASIGTASYEQYF	TGTGCCAGCATCGGGACAGCCTCCTACGAGCAGTACTTC
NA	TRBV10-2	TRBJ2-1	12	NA	CASSEGGYEQFF	TGCGCCAGCAGTGAGGGAGGGTATGAGCAGTTCTTC
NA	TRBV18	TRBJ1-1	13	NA	CASSPGQNTEAFF	TGTGCCAGCTCACCGGGACAGAACACTGAAGCTTTCTTT
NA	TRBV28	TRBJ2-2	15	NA	CASSFRRGRGGELFF	TGTGCCAGCAGTTTTCGGAGGGGGCGCGGAGGGGAGCTGTTTTTT
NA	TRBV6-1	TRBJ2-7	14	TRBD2	CASSNSGRAYEQYF	TGTGCCAGCAGCAACAGCGGGAGGGCTTACGAGCAGTACTTC
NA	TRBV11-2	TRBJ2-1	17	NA	CASSPNPRGSSYNEQFF	TGTGCCAGCAGCCCGAACCCCCGGGGGAGCTCCTACAATGAGCAGTTCTTC
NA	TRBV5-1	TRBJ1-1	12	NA	CASSGVNTEAFF	TGCGCCAGCAGTGGAGTGAACACTGAAGCTTTCTTT